This paragraph covers one T cell receptor beta chain sequence. What it binds is not known. These data originate in a study of T-cell memory formation after mild COVID-19. In the study overall: The TCR clusters were mostly specific to one donor.

Employing constant-segment primers, 5'RACE generated TCR alpha and TCR beta cDNA libraries bearing sample barcodes and UMIs. Via MiXCR, TCRdb re-called the 5' RACE reads, giving one row per CDR3 protein. The data contain 85,000 to 120,000 distinct CDR3 sequences, around 15% of them singletons. The CDR3 contains 14 residues. V was clipped by 0 bases and J by 6 bases, with 8 bases between them. The germline V gene has CDR1 KGHDR and CDR2 SFDVKD. Broader study findings: CD4/CD8 balance held among clones contracting day 15 to 85, and later expanders leaned CD4+. In pre-infection memory, a portion of responding clones appeared, which suggested that cross-reactive memory joined.

J is TRBJ2-1 and V is TRBV24-1; D uncertain. The TCR comes from an adult woman who had mild COVID-19 (a few samples of this study predate the infection). Cell type and time point are not known. The specimen was PBMCs or a T cell subset sorted from them (not recorded which). The CDR3 coding sequence is TGTGCCACCAGTGATTTGCGTCATGGCAATGAGCAGTTCTTC. This translates into CATSDLRHGNEQFF.